This TCR beta chain was identified in a study of human T cells and chemical hapten exposure. The time point here: pre-sensitization, week 0. Indicated treatment: therapeutic diphenylcyclopropenone sensitization with weekly scalp DPC. MiXCR was run by TCRdb on the RACE reads, yielding one entry per CDR3 protein. There are about 93,000 distinct CDR3 sequences in the sample; over 6.5% occur only once, and around 2.6% lies in the top ten. V trimming: 4 bases; J trimming: 5 bases; junction bases outside the gene matches: 7. The CDR3 is 15 amino acids. In germline, CDR1 is MNHNS, CDR2 SASEGT. The rearrangement links TRBV6-1 to TRBJ2-5, with 10 positions matching TRBD2. Specimen: whole blood, collected in connection with sensitization to the hapten diphenylcyclopropenone (DPC). This receptor was identified in a man in his forties with alopecia areata. Some clones in this sample may be carry-over from other donors' samples. CDR3 nucleotides: TGTGCCAGCAGTGGATCTAGCGGGAGTGGTGAGACCCAGTACTTC. This encodes CASSGSSGSGETQYF.